This entry features one T cell receptor beta chain sequence. This clonotype was detected only a few times. The target of this receptor is not known. No much larger clone is present one base from it, and per-base qualities are unavailable. The data stem from a study of T cells in Graves' hyperthyroidism and ophthalmopathy (dated by TCRdb to about 2019). About the full investigation: Peripheral blood was sampled at the time of initial diagnosis, prior to any treatment. TCR V-J signatures able to tell the groups apart were searched for in a discovery cohort of 90 to 100 patients, of whom under 45 had Graves' ophthalmopathy and about 60 had stable Graves' hyperthyroidism. Prospective prediction of ophthalmopathy was tested in an independent validation cohort of approximately 19 hyperthyroidism patients and 17 patients who later progressed to ophthalmopathy. The 100 or so discovery patients were divided at random into training and test sets in a 7:3 ratio. In addition, the study compared T-cell repertoires in thyroid tissue and in blood from roughly six Graves' hyperthyroidism patients. After sampling, hyperthyroidism patients received methimazole starting at 30 mg daily, and ophthalmopathy patients received high-dose intravenous methylprednisolone. TCR Vbeta CDR3 sequencing of some 140 peripheral blood samples (under 45 ophthalmopathy, 75 hyperthyroidism and approximately 17 progressor patients) is reported in the paper. The paper's findings and limits, for the study overall: In validation, the model predicted progression to ophthalmopathy with roughly 66% sensitivity and around 72% specificity, a median of around six months before onset. Sample size was not statistically predetermined, and blinding of investigators to group allocation was not performed. A 13 V-J signature model separated ophthalmopathy from stable hyperthyroidism, with roughly 88% sensitivity and about 81% specificity in cross-validation and 80%/75% in testing. Most expanded thyroid clonotypes (frequency above 0.001) were also detected in blood, suggesting blood repertoires may reflect thyroid immune responses.

Ophthalmopathy patients had moderately to severely active disease, with a Clinical Activity Score of 3 or more, a NOSPECS grade of 4 or more, and a disease duration of less than 3 months. Exclusion was applied to patients with uncontrolled infections, other autoimmune diseases, pregnancy or lactation. Diagnoses were based on clinical symptoms, serum thyroxine and TRAb, thyroid ultrasound and orbital computed tomography. Ficoll-Paque density gradient centrifugation was used to isolate PBMCs from around 10 ml of fresh peripheral blood. Total RNA was extracted with Trizol reagent, and quality was checked on an Agilent 2100 Bioanalyzer. The V end gives up 4 bases and the J end 2 bases, leaving 6 bases in the junction not matched to a gene. The CDR3 covers 15 residues, taking in both the cysteine and the phenylalanine. Of the read, only the CDR3 DNA is kept; its 45 bases are in frame from base 1. The germline V gene gives CDR1 as SGHDN and CDR2 as FVKESK.

Amplification of TCR beta CDR3 regions was carried out from RNA transcripts. For the first round of RT-PCR on the TCR CDR3, the HTBI primer set was used together with the Qiagen OneStep RT-PCR kit. The libraries were constructed in a second round of multiplex PCR and then size-selected and purified. The libraries were sequenced on an Illumina HiSeq2000 using paired-end 100 bp reads. Per the source publication's procedure: SOAPnuke was used to process the raw data, with reads discarded if the reads contained adapters or uncalled bases, had a mean Phred below 15, or lacked an exact constant-primer or identifier match. COPE v1.2.5 was used to merge high-quality paired reads, and clonotypes were defined as unique nucleotide sequences. MiTCR v1.1 was used to align the clonotypes against IMGT TRBV, TRBD and TRBJ reference segments. The analysis included only V-J combinations with a frequency above 0.0001, which together covered 99% to 99.2% of the repertoires. The TCS score was defined as the ratio of F50 (clonal expansion) to E x V (chaos), calculated using BLOSUM62-based TCRdist between CDR3 peptides within each V-J. Welch's t-statistics and random forest reduced roughly 530 V-J features to under 15, which were used in a naive Bayes classifier (R e1071). TCRdb handled the public reads itself, with Q25 trimming in fastp and clone calling in MiXCR, and kept productive beta chains. CDR3 protein sequences are deduplicated, and each keeps its most common genes and DNA. These V and J calls are TCRdb output, not the study's own analysis. Across this sample there are about 640,000 distinct CDR3 sequences, with more than 20% seen only once. In total, the top ten clones hold around a third of the sample.

Sequenced: blood. Here the chain combines TRBV14 and TRBJ2-7; TRBD2 aligns with 9 central bases. This receptor was taken from a man younger than 45 with Graves' ophthalmopathy. The CDR3 loop reads CASSRHSGSAYEQYF. The base sequence is TGTGCCAGCAGCCGCCATAGCGGGAGTGCCTACGAGCAGTACTTC.